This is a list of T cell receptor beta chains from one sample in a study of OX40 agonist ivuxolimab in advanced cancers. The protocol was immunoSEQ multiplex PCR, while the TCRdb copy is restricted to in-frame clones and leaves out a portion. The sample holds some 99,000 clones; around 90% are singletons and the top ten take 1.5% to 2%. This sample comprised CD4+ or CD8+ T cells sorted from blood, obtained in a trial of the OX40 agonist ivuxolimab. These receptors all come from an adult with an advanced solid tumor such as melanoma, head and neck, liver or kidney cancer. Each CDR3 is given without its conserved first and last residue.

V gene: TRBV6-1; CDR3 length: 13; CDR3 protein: ASSEQRQTYTEAF
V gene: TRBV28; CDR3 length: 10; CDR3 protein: ASSGTGHEQY
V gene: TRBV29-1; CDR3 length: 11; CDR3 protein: SAQTSGRGTQY
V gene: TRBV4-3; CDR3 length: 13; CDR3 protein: ASSQKGLTTDTQY
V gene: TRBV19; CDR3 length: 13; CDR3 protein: ASSDSGRGSGELF
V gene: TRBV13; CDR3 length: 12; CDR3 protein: ASSLWTENTEAF
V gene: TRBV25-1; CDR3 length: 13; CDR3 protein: ASSEPGGRADEQY
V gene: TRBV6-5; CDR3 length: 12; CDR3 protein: ASSYRGLDYEQY
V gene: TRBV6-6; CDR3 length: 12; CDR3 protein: ASSYERVGTEAF
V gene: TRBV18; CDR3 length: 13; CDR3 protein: ASSTYSGTEDEQY
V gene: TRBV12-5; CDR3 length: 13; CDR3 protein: ASGPGLAGSETQY
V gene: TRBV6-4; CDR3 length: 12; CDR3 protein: ASSEGTGGRGYT